The T cell receptor beta chain described here comes from a study of blood T cell repertoires in COVID-19 (dated by TCRdb to the early 2020s). About the full investigation: The collaborator samples originated in the United States, Italy and Spain and spanned the acute and convalescent phases of COVID-19. The prospective study material was composed of cDNA or gDNA derived from T cells, B-cell-depleted T cells, or PBMCs. The dataset comprised deeply sampled blood TCRbeta repertoires from subjects exposed to, actively infected with, or recovered from COVID-19. The repertoires were released in a freely available public database intended as a resource for research on the immune response to SARS-CoV-2. The samples were drawn from two sources: the first 160 participants of the ongoing ImmuneRACE study, and 1,254 subjects contributed by 6 global collaborators. Nearly every sample came with metadata listing a de-identified subject ID, COVID-19 status, age in years and sex. Where available, HLA class I and class II types were taken from metadata supplied by the sample provider and were not determined by assay-based typing.

Broad study findings and their caveats: The amount of clinical and demographic metadata varied by source and participant and was provided uncurated.

Participants in the prospective study were enrolled through a virtual design, were aged 18 to 89 years, and lived in some 24 United States geographic areas. Cohort assignment in the prospective study relied on participant-reported clinical history from a screening survey and a study questionnaire. Mobile phlebotomists in the prospective study collected whole blood, serum and a nasopharyngeal or oropharyngeal swab from every participant. Participants in the prospective study had the option to provide additional blood draws and questionnaires over a 2-month period. Before DNA extraction, blood samples from the prospective study were shipped at room temperature or frozen. A word on this clone: Its binding antigen is unknown. The input lacks base qualities; no much larger clone sits a single base away.

TCRbeta CDR3 regions were amplified from genomic DNA using the immunoSEQ Assay, a bias-controlled multiplex PCR. The study's processing was this. The number of nucleated cells in each sample was estimated by amplification of reference gene primers within the assay. To quantify the absolute abundance of each unique TCRbeta CDR3 rearrangement, sequence reads were collapsed and filtered. Productive Simpson clonality was computed per sample as the square root of Simpson's diversity index over productive rearrangements. The clones in this table, taken by TCRdb from immuneACCESS, are in-frame only. Not every clone is retained; where verified, under half of the shortfall comes from an unresolved V gene, and the cause of the rest is unknown. D and trimming were read from the DNA, whereas the V and J calls and clone size are those reported in that table. The sample data list 200,000 to 250,000 clones, and approximately 88% of these were observed just once. About 9.4% of the sample belongs to the ten largest clones.

The junction carries 8 bases between V and J, which are trimmed by 4 bases and 5 bases respectively. CDR1 and CDR2, per the germline V gene, are MDHEN and SYDVKM. Its CDR3 holds 12 amino acids, cysteine through phenylalanine. Only the CDR3 part of the read is kept: 36 bases, read in frame from the first base. This receptor chain uses TRBV28 and TRBJ1-2, and TRBD1 may be the D gene, going by 6 matching bases. The TCR comes from a young man with acute COVID-19. The specimen sequenced was PBMCs or T cells enriched from blood (not recorded which). The CDR3 here reads CASSSQGYGYTF. The DNA sequence is TGTGCCAGCAGTTCGCAGGGGTATGGCTACACCTTC.